The 29 T cell receptor beta chains below come from one sample, sequenced in a study of blood T cells in healthy people across ages. The use of a sample-barcoded 5' primer and a J-beta primer mix characterized a second PCR of 7 to 11 cycles. MiXCR, applied by TCRdb to the 5' RACE reads, yields one record per CDR3 protein. This table has hundreds of thousands of distinct CDR3 sequences, under 55% appearing once. Sequencing used blood. The receptor source for this set is a man aged 55 to 70 in good health.

This clonotype was detected only once. This chain joins TRBV9 and TRBJ2-2; perhaps D is TRBD1 or TRBD2 (5 bases each). The CDR3 contains 14 residues. V gave up 4 bases and J gave up 5 bases, with 12 bases separating them. Germline CDR1 and CDR2: SGDLS and YYNGEE. The CDR3 loop is CASSPQGVTGELFF. The CDR3 DNA follows: TGTGCCAGCAGCCCCCAGGGAGTTACCGGGGAGCTGTTTTTT.

The J gene is TRBJ2-3, the V gene TRBV5-1; tentative D call: TRBD1 (6 bases). The CDR3 is 15 amino acids. Trimming took 3 bases from V and 1 from J, leaving 12 bases between them. The V gene's germline CDR1 is SGHRS and CDR2 YFSETQ. As DNA, the CDR3 is TGCGCCAGCAGCTACGGACAGCCAGGCACAGATACGCAGTATTTT. Protein product: CASSYGQPGTDTQYF.

This clonotype was counted a few times. This chain connects TRBV12-3 or TRBV12-4 to TRBJ2-5, with 9 bases identical to TRBD1. Trimming cost V 5 bases and J 7 bases; bases outside gene matches: 8. The CDR3 loop spans 14 amino acids. The CDR3: CASSRPGQGGTQYF. The CDR3 nucleotides read TGTGCCAGCAGTCGCCCGGGACAGGGAGGGACCCAGTACTTC.

The rearrangement links TRBV6-6 to TRBJ2-3, with D tentatively TRBD1 (5 bases). The CDR3 extends over 14 amino acids. The V end was cut by 2 bases, the J end by 2 bases, with 8 bases between. CDR1 and CDR2 (germline): MNHNY, SVGAGI (reference sequence). CDR3 sequence reads: CASSYKQATDTQYF. In DNA, the CDR3 is TGTGCCAGCAGTTACAAACAGGCCACAGATACGCAGTATTTT.

The chain links TRBV6-1 to TRBJ2-2, with D unclear. The CDR3 is 12 residues long. From germline, CDR1 is MNHNS and CDR2 SASEGT. Trimming stripped 8 bases from V and 5 bases from J, with 9 bases between. Written as DNA, the CDR3 is TGTGCCAGCCCCACGGAGACCGGGGAGCTGTTTTTT. Its translation is CASPTETGELFF.

This chain joins TRBV7-3 and TRBJ2-1, with 9 bases that match TRBD1. V trimming: 5 bases; J trimming: 6 bases; junction bases outside the gene matches: 17. Looked up from germline, CDR1 is SGHTA and CDR2 is FQGTGA. CDR3 length equals 18 residues. CDR3 DNA: TGTGCCAGCAGCCGGACAAGTCCCGGGACAGGGTCTCGCAATGAGCAGTTCTTC. Its translation is CASSRTSPGTGSRNEQFF.

This clonotype showed up just once. The chain recombines TRBV18 with TRBJ2-1; 7 positions match TRBD1. J gave up 3 bases and V 0 bases, and 2 bases lay outside the gene matches. CDR1 KGHSH and CDR2 LQKENI come from the germline V gene. CDR3 length: 15 amino acids. The CDR3 loop is CASSPPQGVYNEQFF. CDR3 in DNA: TGTGCCAGCTCACCACCTCAGGGGGTCTACAATGAGCAGTTCTTC.

With respect to this clonotype: A junction end diverges from the germline sequence, so it may reflect a read error. The chain combines TRBV5-1 with TRBJ2-1; 12 bases are shared with TRBD2. CDR1 and CDR2 from the germline V gene are SGHRS and YFSETQ. The CDR3 has 16 residues. CDR3 coding DNA: TGCGCCGGCAGCCCGCTCGCTAGCGGGGGGGCCGGTGAGCAGTTCTTC. Residues: CAGSPLASGGAGEQFF.

The chain recombines TRBV2 with TRBJ2-1; D not resolved. The CDR3 extends over 13 amino acids. CDR1 and CDR2 (germline): SNHLY, FYNNEI. V gave up 6 bases and J gave up 12 bases, with 18 bases separating them. CDR3 nucleotides: TGTGCCAGCAGGGACGAAGTTCTAAAGGGGCAGTTCTTC. Amino acids: CASRDEVLKGQFF.

The V gene is TRBV2, the J gene TRBJ2-1, with 13 bases fitting TRBD2. The junction had 4 bases not matched to a gene; V was cut back by 4 bases and J by 4 bases. CDR1 is SNHLY and CDR2 is FYNNEI in the germline V gene. This CDR3 contains 16 residues. In DNA, the CDR3 is TGTGCCAGCAGTGTAGCGGGACTAGCGGGGTACAATGAGCAGTTCTTC. Its protein product is CASSVAGLAGYNEQFF.

This chain uses TRBV29-1 with TRBJ2-1; D is perhaps TRBD1 or TRBD2 (6 bases each). CDR1 SQVTM and CDR2 ANQGSEA come from the germline V gene. Trimming took off 2 bases at V and 9 bases at J, with 11 bases between the two ends. The CDR3 covers 12 residues. CDR3 loop: CSVELGGSEQFF. The DNA for the CDR3 is TGCAGCGTTGAATTAGGGGGGAGTGAGCAGTTCTTC.

The V gene is TRBV6-5, the J gene TRBJ2-5; 10 nucleotides align to TRBD1. V was clipped by 6 bases and J by 11 bases; unmatched bases: 15. The V gene's germline CDR1 is MNHEY and CDR2 SVGAGI. This CDR3 has 15 residues. For the CDR3, the DNA is TGTGCCAGCAGCCTACGGGGGACAGGGGTCAATGAGCAGTACTTC. Translation: CASSLRGTGVNEQYF.

This clonotype was seen more than once but under ten times. This rearrangement joins TRBV3-1 to TRBJ1-5; a weak D match, TRBD1 (5 bases). The CDR3 covers 14 residues. V was shortened by 2 bases and J by 2 bases, with 7 bases between the two germline ends. The germline gives CDR1 LGHDT, CDR2 YNNKEL (reference sequence). CDR3 protein: CASSQKGGNQPQHF. DNA of the CDR3: TGTGCCAGCAGCCAAAAAGGGGGCAATCAGCCCCAGCATTTT. The full variable domain, completed using reference TRBV3-1 and TRBJ1-5, is DTAVSQTPKYLVTQMGNDKSIKCEQNLGHDTMYWYKQDSKKFLKIMFSYNNKELIINETVPNRFSPKSPDKAHLNLHINSLELGDSAVYFCASSQKGGNQPQHFGDGTRLSIL.

This sequence joins TRBV5-1 and TRBJ2-5, with 9 bases matching TRBD1. Trimming took 2 bases from V and 0 from J; bases not matched to a gene: 2. The germline gives CDR1 SGHRS, CDR2 YFSETQ. The CDR3 spans 15 residues. This CDR3 reads CASSFDRGYQETQYF. In DNA form, the CDR3 reads TGCGCCAGCAGCTTCGACAGGGGGTACCAAGAGACCCAGTACTTC.

The chain couples TRBV6-5 to TRBJ2-3; D might be TRBD1 (6 bases). This CDR3 contains 14 residues. The V end was cut by 6 bases, the J end by 3 bases, with 13 bases between. In germline, CDR1 is MNHEY, CDR2 SVGAGI. The CDR3 loop reads CASRGTRRTDTQYF. CDR3 coding DNA: TGTGCCAGCAGAGGGACAAGGAGGACAGATACGCAGTATTTT.

V gene TRBV10-3 combines with J gene TRBJ2-1, with TRBD2 identical over 10 bases. CDR1 is ENHRY, CDR2 SYGVKD, per germline. This CDR3 comprises 14 residues. V gave up 0 bases and J gave up 10 bases; unmatched junction bases: 3. The CDR3 DNA reads as TGTGCCATCAGTGAGTCGCTAGCGGGGGCCGAGCAGTTCTTC. Translation: CAISESLAGAEQFF.

The gene calls are TRBV28 and TRBJ2-1; no definite D call. The CDR3 has 12 amino acids. Germline V lookup: CDR1 MDHEN, CDR2 SYDVKM. V dropped 9 bases and J dropped 0 bases, with 6 bases sitting between them. CDR3 nucleotide sequence: TGTGCCAGTGTTAACTCCTACAATGAGCAGTTCTTC. Its translation: CASVNSYNEQFF.

This clonotype has a handful of counts. The chain links TRBV6-1 to TRBJ2-7; 7 nucleotides match TRBD2. The CDR3 spans 13 residues. V dropped 8 bases and J dropped 5; count of bases not matched to a gene: 9. The germline V gene has CDR1 MNHNS and CDR2 SASEGT. In nucleotides, the CDR3 is TGTGCCAGCGCCGGGACGGGGAGGGACGAGCAGTACTTC. Its translation is CASAGTGRDEQYF.

This chain uses TRBV20-1 with TRBJ1-5; D perhaps matches TRBD1 (6 bases). Germline-derived CDR1 and CDR2 are DFQATT and SNEGSKA (reference sequence). V lost 0 bases to trimming and J lost 6 bases, with 15 bases between them. The CDR3 spans 15 residues. CDR3 residues: CSARDRIGGTQPQHF. The CDR3, as DNA: TGCAGTGCTAGAGATCGGATAGGGGGGACTCAGCCCCAGCATTTT.

The chain combines TRBV20-1 with TRBJ2-1; unclear D gene. Judging by the DNA end, TRBJ2-7 fits better; the J call may be wrong. Germline CDR1 is DFQATT and CDR2 is SNEGSKA (reference sequence). The CDR3 length is 14 residues. CDR3 loop: CSASGQPSYNEQYF. The DNA for the CDR3 is TGCAGTGCTTCGGGCCAACCTTCCTACAATGAGCAGTACTTC.

The chain employs TRBV7-9 and TRBJ2-4; 12 bases fit TRBD2. The tail of the sequence fits TRBJ2-7 better, so the J call may be wrong. This CDR3 region has 15 residues. CDR1 is SEHNR and CDR2 is FQNEAQ in the germline V gene (reference sequence). The CDR3 protein is CASSTVTSGGYEQYF. The DNA of the CDR3 is TGTGCCAGCAGCACAGTGACTAGCGGGGGCTACGAGCAGTACTTC.

Here the CDR3 DNA reads TGTGCCAGCAGCTCGCCGGGACAGGGAGCTACGCAGTATTTT. Amino acids: CASSSPGQGATQYF. The genes are TRBV11-2 and TRBJ2-3, with 9 positions matching TRBD1. The germline V gene has CDR1 SGHAT and CDR2 FQNNGV. This CDR3 has 14 residues. V was pared by 4 bases and J by 8 bases, with 7 bases of the junction left unmatched.

This clonotype was observed a handful of times. The CDR3 region has the DNA TGTGCCAGCAGTTACCCCAGCCGGGACCGAAAAGAGACCCAGTACTTC. Translating gives CASSYPSRDRKETQYF. The rearrangement joins TRBV6-2 or TRBV6-3 to TRBJ2-5; either TRBD1 or TRBD2 may fit D (5 bases each). V was pared by 2 bases and J by 3 bases, with 16 bases between. This CDR3 contains 16 residues. Germline-derived CDR1 and CDR2 are MNHEY and SVGEGT.

DNA of the CDR3: TGTGCCAGCAGCTGGGGGGACGCGGATACGCAGTATTTT. This encodes CASSWGDADTQYF. This chain uses TRBV7-9 with TRBJ2-3, with D perhaps matching TRBD2 (6 bases). With 4 bases removed from V and 6 bases from J, the gap between germline ends came to 11 bases. Germline CDR1 SEHNR, CDR2 FQNEAQ (reference sequence). There are 13 residues in the CDR3.

J is TRBJ2-3 and V is TRBV15; D may match TRBD1 or TRBD2 (5 bases each). Germline lookup yields CDR1 LNHNV and CDR2 YYDKDF (reference sequence). CDR3 length: 17 amino acids. V gave up 0 bases and J gave up 2 bases, with 15 bases separating them. CDR3 loop: CATSRERRGGTTDTQYF. CDR3 DNA: TGTGCCACCAGCAGAGAACGCCGGGGCGGAACCACAGATACGCAGTATTTT.

This clonotype was seen a few times. CDR3 bases: TGCGCCAGCAGCTTGGTTAGCGGGGTGACCCAAGAGACCCAGTACTTC. Translated, it gives CASSLVSGVTQETQYF. The V call is TRBV5-1, the J call TRBJ2-5; 8 nucleotides match TRBD2. Per germline, CDR1 SGHRS and CDR2 YFSETQ. Trimming at V came to 0 bases and at J to 1 base, leaving 5 bases not matched to a gene. There are 16 residues in the CDR3.

This clonotype was picked up a small number of times. CDR3 bases: TGTGCCAGCAGTTATGCACAGGGCCAAGAGACCCAGTACTTC. Translated, it gives CASSYAQGQETQYF. The chain has TRBV6-2 or TRBV6-3 and TRBJ2-5, with a tentative D call TRBD1 (6 bases). The V and J ends lost 3 bases and 1 base respectively, with 9 bases between them. The length of the CDR3 is 14 residues. Germline V lookup: CDR1 MNHEY, CDR2 SVGEGT.

This clonotype was counted a few times. Being one base from a much bigger clone, this may be a read error. The chain links TRBV24-1 to TRBJ2-1, with D perhaps matching TRBD2 (7 bases). Per germline, CDR1 KGHDR and CDR2 SFDVKD. The CDR3 length is 13 residues. The CDR3 sequence: CVTSDLSGTEQFF. CDR3 coding DNA: TGTGTCACCAGTGATTTGAGCGGGACAGAGCAGTTCTTC.

This clonotype was recorded once. The gene calls are TRBV27 and TRBJ2-1; D may be TRBD1 or TRBD2 (5 bases each). V was trimmed by 6 bases and J by 7 bases, leaving 19 bases between them. The V gene's germline CDR1 is MNHEY and CDR2 SMNVEV (reference sequence). The CDR3 covers 15 residues. CDR3 DNA sequence: TGTGCCAGCAGGGATACGAGGGGCCTTCGGAATGAGCAGTTCTTC. This encodes CASRDTRGLRNEQFF.